This T cell receptor beta chain was identified in a study of tumor-infiltrating lymphocytes in primary liver carcinoma. For this clonotype: Compared with germline, one end of the junction differs, possibly owing to a read error.

The investigators made TCR beta cDNA from roughly 460 ng total RNA, using a constant-region primer. The TCR beta library was amplified through three nested multiplex PCR rounds in a modified ARM-PCR procedure. TRBV1-TRBV30 forward primers paired with a C-beta reverse primer drove the first two PCR rounds, roughly 10 cycles each. TCRdb used MiXCR to reprocess the multiplex PCR reads, holding one entry per CDR3 protein. This table has 300,000 to 400,000 distinct CDR3 sequences, around three fifths appearing once. Out of unsorted whole blood came the blood RNA, and germline DNA was extracted as well. The CDR3 has 13 residues. CDR1 SGHAT and CDR2 FQNNGV come from the germline V gene.

Sequencing input: peripheral blood. The rearrangement joins TRBV11-2 to TRBJ1-1, with 8 bases fitting TRBD1. This sequence originates from a man aged 35 to 55 with primary liver carcinoma and hepatitis B virus infection. CDR3 sequence (DNA): TGTGCCAGCAGCTTAGGCACAGGGGGTGAAGCATTCTTT. Translation: CASSLGTGGEAFF. Supplemented by reference TRBV11-2 and TRBJ1-1, the full variable domain reads EAGVAQSPRYKIIEKRQSVAFWCNPISGHATLYWYQQILGQGPKLLIQFQNNGVVDDSQLPKDRFSAERLKGVDSTLKIQPAKLEDSAVYLCASSLGTGGEAFFGQGTRLTVV.